This T cell receptor (beta chain) is drawn from a study of cytomegalovirus exposure and HLA in healthy donors. V shed 5 bases and J 4 bases; nucleotides not matched to a gene: 14. The CDR3 loop spans 18 amino acids. CDR1 SGHTA and CDR2 FQGNSA come from the germline V gene. Primers included in the PCR were 60 Vbeta and 13 Jbeta primers. Data came from immunoSEQ multiplex PCR; TCRdb stores just in-frame clones and leaves some out. The table includes 160,000 or so clones, around 85% detected once. The chain carries TRBV7-2 and TRBJ2-5; 12 nucleotides line up with TRBD2. The clonotype was recovered from a man aged 50-59 years in good health and CMV-seropositive. Sequencing input: PBMCs. Here the CDR3 reads CASSPGALAGGPRETQYF. CDR3 DNA: TGTGCCAGCAGCCCCGGAGCTCTAGCGGGGGGGCCGCGAGAGACCCAGTACTTC.